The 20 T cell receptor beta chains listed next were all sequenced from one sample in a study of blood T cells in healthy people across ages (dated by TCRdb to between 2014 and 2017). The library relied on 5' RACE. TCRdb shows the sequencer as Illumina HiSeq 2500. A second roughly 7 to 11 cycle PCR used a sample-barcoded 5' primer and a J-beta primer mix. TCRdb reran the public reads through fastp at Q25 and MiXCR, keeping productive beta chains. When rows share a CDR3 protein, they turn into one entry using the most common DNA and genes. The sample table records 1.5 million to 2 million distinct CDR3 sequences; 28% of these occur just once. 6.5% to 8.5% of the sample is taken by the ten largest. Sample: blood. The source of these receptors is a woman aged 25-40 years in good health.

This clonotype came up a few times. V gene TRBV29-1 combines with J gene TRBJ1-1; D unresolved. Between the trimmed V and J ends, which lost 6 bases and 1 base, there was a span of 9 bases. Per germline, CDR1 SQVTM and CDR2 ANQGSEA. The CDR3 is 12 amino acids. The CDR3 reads CSVVRENTEAFF. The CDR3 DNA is TGCAGCGTCGTCCGCGAGAACACTGAAGCTTTCTTT.

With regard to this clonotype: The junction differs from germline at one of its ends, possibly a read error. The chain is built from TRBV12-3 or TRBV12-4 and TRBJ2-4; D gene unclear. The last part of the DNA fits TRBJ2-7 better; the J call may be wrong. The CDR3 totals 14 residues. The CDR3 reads CVSSGTGWVYEQYF. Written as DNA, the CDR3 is TGTGTCAGCAGTGGAACGGGTTGGGTCTACGAGCAGTACTTC.

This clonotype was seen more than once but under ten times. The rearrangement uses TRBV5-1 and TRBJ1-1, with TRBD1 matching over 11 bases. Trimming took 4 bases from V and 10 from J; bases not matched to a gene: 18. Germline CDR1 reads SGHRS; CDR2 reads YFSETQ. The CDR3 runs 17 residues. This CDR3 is CASSKAEFPGQGVIAFF. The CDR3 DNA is TGCGCCAGCAGCAAAGCAGAATTCCCGGGACAGGGGGTAATAGCTTTCTTT.

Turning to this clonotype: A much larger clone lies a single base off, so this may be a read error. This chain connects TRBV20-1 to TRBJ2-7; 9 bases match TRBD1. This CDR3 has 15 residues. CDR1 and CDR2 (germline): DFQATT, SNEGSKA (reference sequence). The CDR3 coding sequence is TGCAGTACTAGAGAGGGGACAGGGCAAGGTCGCGAGCAGTACTTC. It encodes CSTREGTGQGREQYF.

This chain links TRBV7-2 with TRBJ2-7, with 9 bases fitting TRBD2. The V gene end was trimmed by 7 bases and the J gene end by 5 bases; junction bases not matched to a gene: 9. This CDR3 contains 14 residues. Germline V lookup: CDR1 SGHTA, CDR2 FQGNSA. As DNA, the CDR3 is TGTGCCAGCACCTCGGGACTAGCTGGCCACGAGCAGTACTTC. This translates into CASTSGLAGHEQYF.

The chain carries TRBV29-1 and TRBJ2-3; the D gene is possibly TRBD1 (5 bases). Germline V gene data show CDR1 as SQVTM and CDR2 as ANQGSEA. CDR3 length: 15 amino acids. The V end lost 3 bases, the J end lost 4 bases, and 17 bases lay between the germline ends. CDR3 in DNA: TGCAGCGTTGATATTGGACACAGAATGCCAGATACGCAGTATTTT. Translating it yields CSVDIGHRMPDTQYF.

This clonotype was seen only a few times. CDR3 sequence reads: CATRDKENYGYTF. CDR3 sequence (DNA): TGTGCCACCCGGGACAAAGAAAACTATGGCTACACCTTC. The rearrangement links TRBV24-1 to TRBJ1-2; D perhaps matches TRBD1 (6 bases). CDR1 KGHDR and CDR2 SFDVKD come from the germline V gene. V lost 9 bases, J lost 2 bases, and 12 bases lay in between. The CDR3 loop spans 13 amino acids.

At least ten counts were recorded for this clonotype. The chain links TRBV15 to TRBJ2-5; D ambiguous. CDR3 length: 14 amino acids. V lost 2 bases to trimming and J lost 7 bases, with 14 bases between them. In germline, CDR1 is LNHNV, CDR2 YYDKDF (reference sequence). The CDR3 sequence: CATSRPDVLGTQYF. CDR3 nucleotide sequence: TGTGCCACCAGCAGACCGGACGTGCTGGGGACCCAGTACTTC.

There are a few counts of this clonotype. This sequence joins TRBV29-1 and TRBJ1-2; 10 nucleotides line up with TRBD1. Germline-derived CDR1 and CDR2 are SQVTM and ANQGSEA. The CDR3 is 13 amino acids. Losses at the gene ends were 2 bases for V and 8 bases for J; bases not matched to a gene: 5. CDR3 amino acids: CSVEPGTGDGYTF. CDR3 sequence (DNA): TGCAGCGTTGAACCCGGGACAGGGGACGGCTACACCTTC.

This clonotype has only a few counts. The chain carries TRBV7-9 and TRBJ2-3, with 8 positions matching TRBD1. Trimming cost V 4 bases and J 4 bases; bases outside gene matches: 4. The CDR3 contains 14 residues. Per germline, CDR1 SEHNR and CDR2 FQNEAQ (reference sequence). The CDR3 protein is CASSSSGGPDTQYF. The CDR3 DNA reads TGTGCCAGCAGCTCTTCAGGGGGCCCAGATACGCAGTATTTT.

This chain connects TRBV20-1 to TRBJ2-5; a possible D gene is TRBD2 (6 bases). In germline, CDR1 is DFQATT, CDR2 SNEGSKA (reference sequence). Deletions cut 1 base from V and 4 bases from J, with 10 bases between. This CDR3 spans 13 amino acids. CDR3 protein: CSARVVGGETQYF. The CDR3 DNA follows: TGCAGTGCTAGAGTGGTGGGGGGAGAGACCCAGTACTTC.

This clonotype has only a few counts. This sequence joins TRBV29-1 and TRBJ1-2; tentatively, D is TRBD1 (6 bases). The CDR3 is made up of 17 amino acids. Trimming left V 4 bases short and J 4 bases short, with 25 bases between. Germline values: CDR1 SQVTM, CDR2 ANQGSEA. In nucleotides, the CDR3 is TGCAGCGTTGGGGACATTCGTCCGGCAGGCCAGGGCTATGGCTACACCTTC. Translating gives CSVGDIRPAGQGYGYTF.

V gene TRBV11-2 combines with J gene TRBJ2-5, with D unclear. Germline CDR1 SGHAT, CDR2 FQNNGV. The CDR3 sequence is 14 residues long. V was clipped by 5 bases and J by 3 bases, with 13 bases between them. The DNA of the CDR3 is TGTGCCAGCAGCCCCCCCTTGATTGAAGAGACCCAGTACTTC. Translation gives CASSPPLIEETQYF.

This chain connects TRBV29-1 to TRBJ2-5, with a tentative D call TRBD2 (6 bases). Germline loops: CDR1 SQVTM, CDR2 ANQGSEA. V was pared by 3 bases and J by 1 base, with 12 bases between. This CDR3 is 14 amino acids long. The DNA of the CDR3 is TGCAGCGTTGATTTGGGAGGTTTCCAAGAGACCCAGTACTTC. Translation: CSVDLGGFQETQYF. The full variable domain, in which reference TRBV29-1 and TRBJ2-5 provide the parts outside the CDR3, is SAVISQKPSRDICQRGTSLTIQCQVDSQVTMMFWYRQQPGQSLTLIATANQGSEATYESGFVIDKFPISRPNLTFSTLTVSNMSPEDSSIYLCSVDLGGFQETQYFGPGTRLLVL.

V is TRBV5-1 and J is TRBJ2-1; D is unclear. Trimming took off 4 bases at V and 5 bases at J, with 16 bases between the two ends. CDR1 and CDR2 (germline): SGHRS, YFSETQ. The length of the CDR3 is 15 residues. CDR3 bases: TGCGCCAGCAGCCTGGCCACCGGGTCGAACAATGAGCAGTTCTTC. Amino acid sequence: CASSLATGSNNEQFF.

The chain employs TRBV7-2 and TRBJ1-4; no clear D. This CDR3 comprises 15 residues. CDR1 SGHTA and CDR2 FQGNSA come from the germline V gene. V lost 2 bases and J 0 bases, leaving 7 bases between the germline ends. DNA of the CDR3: TGTGCCAGCAGCTTATTTGGTCCAACTAATGAAAAACTGTTTTTT. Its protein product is CASSLFGPTNEKLFF.

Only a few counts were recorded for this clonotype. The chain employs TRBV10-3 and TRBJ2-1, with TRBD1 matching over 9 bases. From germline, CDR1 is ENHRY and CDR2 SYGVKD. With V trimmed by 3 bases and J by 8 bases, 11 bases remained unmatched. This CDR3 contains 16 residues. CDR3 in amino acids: CAISEPGQGASDEQFF. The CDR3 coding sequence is TGTGCCATCAGTGAACCGGGACAGGGTGCATCGGATGAGCAGTTCTTC.

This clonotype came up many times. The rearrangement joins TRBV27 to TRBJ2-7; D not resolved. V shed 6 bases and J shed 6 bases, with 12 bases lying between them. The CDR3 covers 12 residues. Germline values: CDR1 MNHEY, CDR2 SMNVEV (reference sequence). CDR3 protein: CASRTGPLEQYF. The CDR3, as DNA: TGTGCCAGCAGGACCGGACCGCTCGAGCAGTACTTC.

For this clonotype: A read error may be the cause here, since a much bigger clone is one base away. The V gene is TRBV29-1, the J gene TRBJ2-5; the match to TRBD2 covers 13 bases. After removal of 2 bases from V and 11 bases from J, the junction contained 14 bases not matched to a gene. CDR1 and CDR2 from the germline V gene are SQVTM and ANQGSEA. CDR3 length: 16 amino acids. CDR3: CSVELGTSGTYNEQYF. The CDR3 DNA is TGCAGCGTTGAACTCGGGACTAGCGGGACCTACAATGAGCAGTACTTC.

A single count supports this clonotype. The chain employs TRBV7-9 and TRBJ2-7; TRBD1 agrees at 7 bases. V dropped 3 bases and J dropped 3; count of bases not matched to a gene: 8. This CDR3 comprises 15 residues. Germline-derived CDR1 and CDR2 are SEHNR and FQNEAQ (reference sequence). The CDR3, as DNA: TGTGCCAGCAGCTTCGGAGACAGGGTAGGCTACGAGCAGTACTTC. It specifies CASSFGDRVGYEQYF.